Shown below are 8 T cell receptor beta chains from a single sample sequenced in a study of blood T cell repertoires in COVID-19. The data were produced by immunoSEQ multiplex PCR, yet TCRdb's version contains in-frame clones alone and is incomplete. The data contain about 320,000 clones, 65% to 90% of them seen just once; the ten biggest clones take up approximately 7.5%. The sequenced material came from peripheral blood. The source is a human donor in a cohort sampled during active COVID-19.

The chain uses TRBV27 and TRBJ1-5; the D is unclear. Trimming left V 4 bases short and J 2 bases short, with 6 bases between. Germline CDR1 and CDR2: MNHEY and SMNVEV (reference sequence). This CDR3 contains 13 residues. The CDR3 region is CASSSEGNQPQHF. In nucleotides, the CDR3 is TGTGCCAGCAGTTCCGAGGGCAATCAGCCCCAGCATTTT.

The chain joins TRBV3-1 (or the pseudogene TRBV3-2) to TRBJ1-1; D possibly corresponds to TRBD1 (6 bases). V lost 5 bases and J 3 bases, leaving 10 bases between the germline ends. The CDR3 totals 13 residues. The germline V gene encodes CDR1 LGHDT and CDR2 YNNKEL (reference sequence). Written as DNA, the CDR3 is TGTGCCAGCAGCAGCGAGGGGGACACTGAAGCTTTCTTT. Translating gives CASSSEGDTEAFF.

This clone showed up just a few times. This chain uses TRBV7-2 with TRBJ1-5, with 8 bases that match TRBD1. V lost 5 bases, J lost 4 bases, and 7 bases stayed unmatched. The CDR3 has 15 amino acids. From germline, CDR1 is SGHTA and CDR2 FQGNSA. The CDR3 spells CASSASRGQNQPQHF. The DNA for the CDR3 is TGTGCCAGCAGCGCGAGCAGGGGGCAAAATCAGCCCCAGCATTTT. Supplemented by reference TRBV7-2 and TRBJ1-5, the full variable domain reads GAGVSQSPSNKVTEKGKDVELRCDPISGHTALYWYRQSLGQGLEFLIYFQGNSAPDKSGLPSDRFSAERTGGSVSTLTIQRTQQEDSAVYLCASSASRGQNQPQHFGDGTRLSIL.

About this clone: The sample has other DNA sequences that encode this CDR3 too. This chain joins TRBV7-6 and TRBJ1-1, with D perhaps matching TRBD1 (6 bases). V lost 4 bases to trimming and J lost 8 bases, with 8 bases between them. Germline values: CDR1 SGHVS, CDR2 FNYEAQ. This CDR3 has 11 residues. The CDR3 is CASSSGTEAFF. In DNA form, the CDR3 reads TGTGCCAGCAGCTCCGGGACAGAAGCTTTCTTT.

This chain connects TRBV7-9 to TRBJ1-4, with 9 bases that match TRBD1. Germline V lookup: CDR1 SEHNR, CDR2 FQNEAQ (reference sequence). This CDR3 region has 13 residues. Germline trimming cut 4 bases from V and 8 bases from J; bases unmatched to any gene: 2. CDR3 amino acids: CASSSGQGEKLFF. The CDR3 nucleotides read TGTGCCAGCAGCTCAGGACAGGGGGAAAAACTGTTTTTT.

V and J are TRBV19 and TRBJ1-1, with 10 bases fitting TRBD1. The CDR3 loop spans 15 amino acids. With V trimmed by 7 bases and J by 2 bases, 7 bases remained unmatched. Germline V lookup: CDR1 LNHDA, CDR2 SQIVND (reference sequence). CDR3 sequence (DNA): TGTGCCAGTAACCGGGACAGGGGAGGTAACACTGAAGCTTTCTTT. It codes for CASNRDRGGNTEAFF. The whole variable domain, remainder taken from reference TRBV19 and TRBJ1-1, is DGGITQSPKYLFRKEGQNVTLSCEQNLNHDAMYWYRQDPGQGLRLIYYSQIVNDFQKGDIAEGYSVSREKKESFPLTVTSAQKNPTAFYLCASNRDRGGNTEAFFGQGTRLTVV.

The chain uses TRBV7-6 and TRBJ2-7; 12 bases agree with TRBD2. J was trimmed by 6 bases and V by 1 base; bases with no gene match: 7. Germline CDR1 SGHVS, CDR2 FNYEAQ. The CDR3 is 16 residues long. The CDR3: CASSLVPSGGASEQYF. CDR3 sequence (DNA): TGTGCCAGCAGCTTAGTGCCTAGCGGGGGGGCCTCCGAGCAGTACTTC.

This sequence joins TRBV5-8 and TRBJ2-3, with 7 bases lining up with TRBD2. This CDR3 comprises 14 residues. V shed 3 bases and J 1 base; nucleotides not matched to a gene: 2. Germline values: CDR1 SGHTS, CDR2 YDEGEE. CDR3: CASSSSGRTDTQYF. CDR3 nucleotide sequence: TGTGCCAGCAGCTCTAGCGGCCGCACAGATACGCAGTATTTT.